The subject of this entry is one T cell receptor beta chain. As handled by the study authors: Researchers report that nucleated cell counts were estimated from reference gene primer amplification. Profiled with immunoSEQ multiplex PCR; TCRdb holds only in-frame clones, not every one. That table gives V, J and clone size, and the DNA gave D and trimming. This sample has 300,000 to 450,000 clones; 87% occur once, and the top ten carry over 0.8%. This sample is part of a study of blood T cell repertoires in COVID-19. Sequenced sample: PBMCs or T cells enriched from blood (not recorded which). The TCR originated in a woman in her 30s who had recovered from COVID-19.

The CDR3, as DNA: TGTGCCAGCAGGACCGGACAGCTCTCCTACGAGCAGTACTTC. This encodes CASRTGQLSYEQYF. The chain links TRBV28 to TRBJ2-7, with D perhaps TRBD1 (6 bases). Germline V gene sequence: CDR1 MDHEN, CDR2 SYDVKM. Trimming shortened V by 6 bases and J by 0 bases, and 12 bases separated the two germline ends. The CDR3 runs 14 residues.